This T cell receptor (beta chain) is from a study of T-cell reconstitution after alpha-beta-depleted transplantation in children. Overall study findings and caveats: One year post-transplant, T-cell counts and diversity were largely derived from T cells produced anew.

Germline V gives CDR1 SEHNR, CDR2 FQNEAQ (reference sequence). The CDR3 consists of 15 residues. Trimming took 2 bases from V and 1 from J, leaving 10 bases between them. Unique molecular identifiers were incorporated into the prepared TCRbeta library. TCRdb ran MiXCR on the PCR reads and lists one entry per CDR3 protein. The sample holds about 500,000 distinct CDR3 sequences, about 10% seen once. This clonotype turned up a few times. Its antigen is as yet unknown. The source of this sequence is a female patient aged 2 to 10 who had a stem cell transplant for aplastic anemia, so the T cells may come from the graft donor. The sequenced sample was PBMCs, mostly from graft donor cells, obtained 180 days after TCRalphabeta/CD19-depleted stem cell transplant. V and J are TRBV7-9 and TRBJ2-3, with a tentative D call TRBD2 (5 bases). In DNA form, the CDR3 reads TGTGCCAGCAGCTTAAGAAGCGGCCGCACAGATACGCAGTATTTT. Translation: CASSLRSGRTDTQYF.